Presented here are 5 T cell receptor beta chains from one specimen sequenced in a study of identical twins. TCRdb reprocessed the 5' RACE reads with MiXCR, giving one entry per CDR3 protein. The repertoire holds some 600,000 distinct CDR3 sequences, with roughly 6.6% as singletons. This sample also belongs to another study, concerning yellow fever vaccine responses in identical twins.

Sequenced input: PBMCs. Receptors were obtained from a woman under 30 in good health.

The chain is built from TRBV28 and TRBJ2-6, with a weak D call TRBD2 (6 bases). The CDR3 length is 14 residues. Germline V gene data show CDR1 as MDHEN and CDR2 as SYDVKM. The ends were cut back, 10 bases at V and 0 bases at J, with 10 bases in the middle. The CDR3 coding sequence is TGTGCCACCCGCGGGGCCTCTGGGGCCAACGTCCTGACTTTC. Amino acid sequence: CATRGASGANVLTF. Full variable domain (missing parts from reference TRBV28 and TRBJ2-6): DVKVTQSSRYLVKRTGEKVFLECVQDMDHENMFWYRQDPGLGLRLIYFSYDVKMKEKGDIPEGYSVSREKKERFSLILESASTNQTSMYLCATRGASGANVLTFGAGSRLTVL.

The table lists this clonotype with a few counts. The chain links TRBV5-1 to TRBJ2-7, with D perhaps TRBD1 or TRBD2 (6 bases each). The CDR3 has 15 amino acids. Trimming cost V 4 bases and J 9 bases, with 23 bases left between them. Germline V CDR1 and CDR2: SGHRS, YFSETQ. DNA for the CDR3: TGCGCCAGCAGCCTGAGCGCCGGGGGCCAGCGGGCGCAGTACTTC. As protein: CASSLSAGGQRAQYF.

The V gene is TRBV2, the J gene TRBJ2-5; 13 bases agree with TRBD2. The CDR3 loop spans 16 amino acids. V lost 3 bases to trimming and J lost 4 bases; unmatched junction nucleotides: 5. Per germline, CDR1 SNHLY and CDR2 FYNNEI. This chain's CDR3 is CASSEGLAGLLETQYF. DNA of the CDR3: TGTGCCAGCAGTGAGGGACTAGCGGGACTGTTAGAGACCCAGTACTTC.

This clonotype came up many times. The gene calls are TRBV5-1 and TRBJ2-1; either TRBD1 or TRBD2 may fit D (6 bases each). This CDR3 is built from 12 residues. CDR1 SGHRS and CDR2 YFSETQ come from the germline V gene. Trimming removed 6 bases from V and 9 bases from J, with 13 bases in between. The CDR3 nucleotides read TGCGCCAGCACTCAAGAGGGGGGTGAGCAGTTCTTC. This codes for CASTQEGGEQFF.

This clonotype turned up a few times. The chain employs TRBV7-9 and TRBJ2-7, with unresolved D. The CDR3 covers 15 residues. The V gene's germline CDR1 is SEHNR and CDR2 FQNEAQ (reference sequence). V was cut by 5 bases and J by 0 bases, with 14 bases left in between. The CDR3 region is CASSPTPWNSYEQYF. CDR3 sequence (DNA): TGTGCCAGCAGCCCGACCCCCTGGAACTCCTACGAGCAGTACTTC.